What follows describes a single TCR beta chain. Each sample gave at least 7 million isolated PBMCs. The authors ran a second PCR of 7 to 11 cycles using a sample-barcoded 5' primer and a J-beta primer mix. TCRdb redid the calling of the 5' RACE reads with MiXCR, one entry per CDR3 protein. The sample lists around 1,900,000 distinct CDR3 sequences, about 39% occurring once. This specimen belongs to a study of blood T cells in healthy people across ages. Trimming took off 6 bases at V and 2 bases at J, with 17 bases between the two ends. Germline V gene sequence: CDR1 KGHDR, CDR2 SFDVKD. CDR3 size: 16 residues.

Sequencing input: blood. The V call is TRBV24-1, the J call TRBJ2-3; possible D gene TRBD2, 6 bases. This clonotype originated in a human donor in good health. The CDR3 DNA reads as TGTGCCACCAGTCACCGGGACTCGCCATTCACAGATACGCAGTATTTT. Translating gives CATSHRDSPFTDTQYF.